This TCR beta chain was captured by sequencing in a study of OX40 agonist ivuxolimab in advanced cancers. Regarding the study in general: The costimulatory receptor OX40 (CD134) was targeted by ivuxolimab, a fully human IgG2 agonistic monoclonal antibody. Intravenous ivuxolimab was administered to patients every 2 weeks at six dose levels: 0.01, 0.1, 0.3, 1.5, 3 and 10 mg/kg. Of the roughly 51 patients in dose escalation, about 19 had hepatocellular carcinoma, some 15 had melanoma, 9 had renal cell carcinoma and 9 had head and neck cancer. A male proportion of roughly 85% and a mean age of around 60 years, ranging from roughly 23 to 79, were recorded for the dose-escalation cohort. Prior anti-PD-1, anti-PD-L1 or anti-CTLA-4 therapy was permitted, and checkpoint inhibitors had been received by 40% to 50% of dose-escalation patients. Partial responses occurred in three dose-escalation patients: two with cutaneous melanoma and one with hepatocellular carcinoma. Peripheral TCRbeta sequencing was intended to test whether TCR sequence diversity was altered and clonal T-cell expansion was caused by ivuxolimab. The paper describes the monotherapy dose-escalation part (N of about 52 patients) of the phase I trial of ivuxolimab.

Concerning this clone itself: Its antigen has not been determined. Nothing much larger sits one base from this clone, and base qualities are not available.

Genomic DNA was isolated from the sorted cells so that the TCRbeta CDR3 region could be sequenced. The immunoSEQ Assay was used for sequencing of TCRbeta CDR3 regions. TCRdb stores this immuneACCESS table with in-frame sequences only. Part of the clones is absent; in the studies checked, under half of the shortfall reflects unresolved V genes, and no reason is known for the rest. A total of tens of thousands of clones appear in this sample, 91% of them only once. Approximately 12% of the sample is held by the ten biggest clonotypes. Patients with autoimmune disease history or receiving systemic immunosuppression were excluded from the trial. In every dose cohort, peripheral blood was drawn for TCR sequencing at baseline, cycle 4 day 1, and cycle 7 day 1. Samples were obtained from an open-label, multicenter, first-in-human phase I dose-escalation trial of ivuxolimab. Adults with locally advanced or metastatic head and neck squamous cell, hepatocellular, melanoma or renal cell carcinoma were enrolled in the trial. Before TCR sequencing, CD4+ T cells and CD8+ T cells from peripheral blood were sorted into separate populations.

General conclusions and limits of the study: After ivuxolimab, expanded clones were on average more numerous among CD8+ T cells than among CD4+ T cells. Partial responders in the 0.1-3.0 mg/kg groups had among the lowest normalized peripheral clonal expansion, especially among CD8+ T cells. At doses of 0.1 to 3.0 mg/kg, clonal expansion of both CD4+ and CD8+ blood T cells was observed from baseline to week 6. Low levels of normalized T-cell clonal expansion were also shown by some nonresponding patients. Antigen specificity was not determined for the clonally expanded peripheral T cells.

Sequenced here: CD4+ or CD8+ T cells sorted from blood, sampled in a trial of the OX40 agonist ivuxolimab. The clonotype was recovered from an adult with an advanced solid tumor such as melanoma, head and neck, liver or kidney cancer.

CDR3 sequence: CASSRAIQGNQPQHF. The DNA sequence is given as TGTGCCAGCAGTCGTGCGATACAGGGGAACCAGCCCCAGCATTTT. Rearrangement joined TRBV5-6 to TRBJ1-5; TRBD1 lines up with 7 middle nucleotides. Clipping removes 5 bases from V and 7 bases from J, with 12 as the unmatched junction base count. From cysteine to phenylalanine, the CDR3 is 15 amino acids long. Only the CDR3 region is kept as DNA, spanning 45 bases read in frame from base 1. The germline V gene yields SGHDT for CDR1 and YYEEEE for CDR2.